This T cell receptor beta chain comes out of a study of cytomegalovirus exposure and HLA in healthy donors. Per germline, CDR1 SGHTA and CDR2 FQGNSA. The V gene end was trimmed by 5 bases and the J gene end by 5 bases; junction bases not matched to a gene: 12. The CDR3 has 17 amino acids. The PCR employed 60 Vbeta primers together with 13 Jbeta primers. Here immunoSEQ multiplex PCR was the method, and the copy in TCRdb shows in-frame clones only, minus some. Of some 120,000 clones listed, roughly four fifths are singletons. The sample comprised PBMCs. This TCR derives from a woman under 30 in good health and CMV-seronegative. The gene calls are TRBV7-2 and TRBJ2-1, with 10 positions matching TRBD2. The CDR3 nucleotides are TGTGCCAGCAGCCCCGGATTAGTACTAGCGGGGAACAATGAGCAGTTCTTC. It yields the protein CASSPGLVLAGNNEQFF.